This TCR beta chain was sequenced in a study of shared clonotypes between healthy human individuals. CDR3 length equals 12 residues. From germline, CDR1 is SQVTM and CDR2 ANQGSEA. V gave up 1 base and J gave up 1 base, with 4 bases separating them. A single count supports this clone. Assay used: immunoSEQ multiplex PCR; TCRdb lists only in-frame clones, some missing. The sample shows around 610,000 clones, about 96% of them seen only once. Naive CD8 cells were CD45RO-negative, positively selected for CCR7, excluding terminally differentiated effector memory CD45RA+ cells. The sequence derives from a woman under 40 in good health. Sequencing was carried out using naive CD8+ T cells sorted from blood. This rearrangement joins TRBV29-1 to TRBJ1-2; no clear D gene. The CDR3 DNA reads as TGCAGCGTTGAAGCACATAACTATGGCTACACCTTC. Protein sequence: CSVEAHNYGYTF.